A selection of T cell receptor beta chains follows, all from one sample in a study of graft-versus-host responses after intestinal transplantation. Libraries were prepared by immunoSEQ multiplex PCR; TCRdb keeps only in-frame clonotypes and omits some of them. This sample has over 100,000 clones, with approximately 90% found just once. For these receptors, no antigen is known. Specimen: unstimulated CD4+ T cells sorted from spleen or lymph node cells, collected before transplant. The source of these receptors is a human donor who was the organ donor for an intestinal transplant. Both conserved end residues are part of each CDR3. The D gene is left open where the match is weak. The size of a clone is reported for some rows only, either as once, few or many, or as a class for expanded clones.

CDR3,DNA,D,J,V,size
CASSLVGLAGVETQYF,TGTGCCAGCAGCTTAGTGGGACTAGCGGGAGTTGAGACCCAGTACTTC,TRBD2,TRBJ2-5,TRBV11-2,once
CASSLGQGFPRYF,TGCGCCAGCAGCTTGGGGCAGGGATTTCCCCGGTACTTC,.,TRBJ2-5,TRBV5-1,once
CASSIMRVGNQPQHF,TGTGCCAGTAGTATAATGCGGGTTGGCAATCAGCCCCAGCATTTT,.,TRBJ1-5,TRBV19,.
CASSVDLGRTVGPDTQYF,TGTGCCAGCAGCGTAGATCTCGGGAGAACTGTAGGCCCAGATACGCAGTATTTT,.,TRBJ2-3,TRBV9,.
CASSPLSGRVTEAFF,TGTGCCAGCTCACCACTGTCCGGCAGGGTCACTGAAGCTTTCTTT,.,TRBJ1-1,TRBV18,.
CSVEDRAAGTEAFF,TGCAGCGTTGAAGATCGGGCAGCGGGCACTGAAGCTTTCTTT,.,TRBJ1-1,TRBV29-1,.
CASSPKGWQPQHF,TGTGCCAGCAGTCCTAAAGGGTGGCAGCCCCAGCATTTT,.,TRBJ1-5,TRBV27,.
CASSVVGAYGYTF,TGTGCCAGCAGCGTAGTAGGGGCCTATGGCTACACCTTC,.,TRBJ1-2,TRBV9,.
CASSQDLNYGYTF,TGTGCCAGCAGCCAAGACCTCAACTATGGCTACACCTTC,.,TRBJ1-2,TRBV14,.
CAWSRVGYGYTF,TGTGCCTGGAGCAGGGTCGGGTATGGCTACACCTTC,.,TRBJ1-2,TRBV30,.
CASSVDRERGYTF,TGTGCCAGCAGCGTAGACAGGGAACGGGGCTACACCTTC,.,TRBJ1-2,TRBV9,.
CASSYGGFAGDEQYF,TGTGCCAGCAGTTATGGGGGGTTTGCAGGGGACGAGCAGTACTTC,.,TRBJ2-7,TRBV6-5,.
CASSVGDTEAFF,TGTGCCAGCAGCGTAGGGGACACTGAAGCTTTCTTT,.,TRBJ1-1,TRBV9,once
CASSVEAAPATNEKLFF,TGTGCCAGCAGCGTAGAGGCGGCACCTGCAACTAATGAAAAACTGTTTTTT,.,TRBJ1-4,TRBV9,.
CASSPRRGHSYTF,TGTGCCAGCAGCCCTCGCAGGGGGCATAGCTACACCTTC,TRBD1,TRBJ1-2,TRBV14,once
CASSLRSGSNEQFF,TGTGCCAGCAGCTTAAGGAGCGGGAGCAATGAGCAGTTCTTC,TRBD2,TRBJ2-1,TRBV7-3,.